This T cell receptor (beta chain) stems from a study of CD8+ T cells in alopecia areata. Study outcomes and limitations: Many expanded lesional clones persisted in scalp and blood during tofacitinib. Higher clonality was seen in lesional scalp than in normal scalp, especially in alopecia totalis/universalis.

TCR sequencing used cDNA made by reverse transcription of extracted RNA. The assay was immunoSEQ multiplex PCR, and TCRdb's table has in-frame clones only and misses some. The sample contains about 120,000 clones, roughly 50% of which appear only once. Note on this clone: Its antigen is unidentified.

Treatment indicated: oral pan-JAK inhibitor, 5-10 mg twice daily. The authors sorted CD4+ and CD8+ T cells from PBMCs. V lost 5 bases and J 2 bases, leaving 16 bases between the germline ends. CDR1 is SEHNR and CDR2 is FQNEAQ in the germline V gene (reference sequence). The CDR3 extends over 16 amino acids. The starting material was CD8+ T cells sorted from blood, obtained at week 4, from a patient treated with tofacitinib. The source of this sequence is a human donor with alopecia areata. The rearrangement links TRBV7-9 to TRBJ2-1, with no clear D. The CDR3 nucleotides read TGTGCCAGCAGCCCACCGGGCTGGCTTGCCTACAATGAGCAGTTCTTC. Protein: CASSPPGWLAYNEQFF.